This TCR beta chain stems from a study of beta chain features in type 1 diabetes. The study reverse transcribed the entire isolated RNA, so it sequenced expressed TCRB transcripts. Measured with immunoSEQ multiplex PCR; TCRdb has only the in-frame clones, and not every one. The repertoire includes approximately 150,000 clones, 7% to 10% of them detected once, and around 0.79% sits in the top ten. V was shortened by 5 bases and J by 2 bases, with 10 bases between the two germline ends. CDR1 and CDR2 (germline): MNHNS, SASEGT. The CDR3 consists of 13 residues. Whole-study findings and limits: Equally in patients and controls, PCR might preferentially amplify shorter templates. Across all four CD4+ subsets, people with type 1 diabetes showed modestly shorter TCRB CDR3s.

This clone has a handful of counts. Its antigen is unidentified. This TCR derives from a man aged 25 to 40 with type 1 diabetes. The chain combines TRBV6-1 with TRBJ2-7, with a possible D match to TRBD2 (6 bases). Sequencing was performed on central memory CD4+ T cells from blood. The CDR3 sequence is CASSIADAYEQYF. The CDR3 DNA is TGTGCCAGCAGTATAGCGGATGCCTACGAGCAGTACTTC.